This T cell receptor beta chain is from a study of radiotherapy plus CTLA-4 blockade in lung cancer. TCRdb's table, derived via immunoSEQ multiplex PCR, lists solely in-frame clones and lacks some. The table shows approximately 75,000 clones, with more than 75% occurring only once. The CDR3 is 15 amino acids. After removal of 8 bases from V and 2 bases from J, the junction contained 8 bases not matched to a gene. Germline V lookup: CDR1 MNHEY, CDR2 SVGAGI. The specimen comprised peripheral blood, sampled from a patient treated with radiotherapy plus ipilimumab. V usage is TRBV6-5 and J usage is TRBJ2-2, with 7 bases matching TRBD2. The receptor's source is a human donor with non-small cell lung cancer who had a complete response to radiotherapy plus ipilimumab. The CDR3 region is CASGRGTSNTGELFF. In nucleotides, the CDR3 is TGTGCCAGCGGGCGGGGGACGTCAAACACCGGGGAGCTGTTTTTT.